Below, 5 T cell receptor beta chains from the same sample are listed, as sequenced in a study of cytomegalovirus exposure and HLA in healthy donors listed by TCRdb under 2017. The library was made by the immunoSEQ multiplex PCR assay. A mixture of 60 forward primers for TCR Vbeta segments and 13 reverse primers for TCR Jbeta segments was used in the multiplex PCR. TCRdb retrieved this table from immuneACCESS and kept in-frame rearrangements only. Not all clones are present; in checked studies, unresolved V genes account for under half, and no reason is known for the remainder. Here the sample has around 130,000 clones; roughly 77% occur a single time. The ten largest make up 5.9% of the sample. Sequenced: PBMCs. These receptors all stem from a woman aged 40 to 55 in good health and CMV-seropositive.

The rearrangement uses TRBV6-5 and TRBJ1-1, with D maybe TRBD1 (5 bases). Trimming left V 0 bases short and J 12 bases short, with 14 bases between. In germline, CDR1 is MNHEY, CDR2 SVGAGI. CDR3 size: 13 residues. The CDR3 coding sequence is TGTGCCAGCAGTTACTCGACTGGGGGGATACCTTTCTTT. Translation: CASSYSTGGIPFF.

The rearrangement joins TRBV11-3 to TRBJ1-4; D uncertain. Trimming took off 1 base at V and 3 bases at J, with 12 bases between the two ends. CDR1 SGHNT and CDR2 YENEEA come from the germline V gene. This CDR3 contains 16 residues. The CDR3 sequence: CASSLVEVFPNEKLFF. Written as DNA, the CDR3 is TGTGCCAGCAGCTTAGTTGAGGTTTTCCCTAATGAAAAACTGTTTTTT.

The chain couples TRBV9 to TRBJ1-5; D not certain. CDR1 and CDR2 from the germline V gene are SGDLS and YYNGEE. Trimming pared 0 bases from V and 4 bases from J, leaving 11 bases between. The CDR3 loop spans 15 amino acids. The CDR3 region has the DNA TGTGCCAGCAGCGTAGACCCTGAGGGTAATCAGCCCCAGCATTTT. This translates into CASSVDPEGNQPQHF.

The V gene is TRBV5-6, the J gene TRBJ1-5; 8 nucleotides agree with TRBD1. Germline-derived CDR1 and CDR2 are SGHDT and YYEEEE. This CDR3 has 15 residues. Unmatched junction bases numbered 5, after V lost 0 bases and J lost 6 bases. The CDR3 sequence is CASSLEGTGVQPQHF. As DNA, the CDR3 is TGTGCCAGCAGCTTGGAAGGGACAGGCGTTCAGCCCCAGCATTTT.

The chain links TRBV7-2 to TRBJ2-3; D is unclear. Trimming took off 5 bases at V and 0 bases at J, with 12 bases between the two ends. Germline assignment: CDR1 SGHTA and CDR2 FQGNSA. CDR3 length equals 15 residues. CDR3 residues: CASSIGPASTDTQYF. The CDR3 DNA follows: TGTGCCAGCAGCATAGGGCCCGCTAGCACAGATACGCAGTATTTT.